This TCR beta chain was found in a study of PD-L1 blockade in urothelial cancer. Overall study context: As for prior chemotherapy regimens, patients had received 0 to 3. Median T cell yield from blood was roughly 150,000. Broader study findings: Prediction of better survival came from below-median pretreatment blood TCR clonality.

Synthetic spike-ins, TCR analog templates, were added into each PCR. Libraries were prepared by immunoSEQ multiplex PCR; TCRdb keeps only in-frame clonotypes and omits some of them. The sample holds around 70,000 clones, around four fifths seen once. In this sample, this clone turned up a few times. Its antigen is unidentified. The source was PBMCs, collected around atezolizumab (anti-PD-L1) treatment. The sequence was collected from a man aged 70 or older with urothelial cancer.

The CDR3 reads CASRNQGRYTF. The CDR3 DNA reads as TGTGCCAGCAGGAATCAGGGTCGCTACACCTTC. The genes are TRBV5-6 and TRBJ1-2; weak D call: TRBD1 (5 bases). Trimming shortened V by 5 bases and J by 9 bases, and 11 bases separated the two germline ends. Germline V gene sequence: CDR1 SGHDT, CDR2 YYEEEE. The CDR3 extends over 11 amino acids. Full variable domain (rest looked up from reference TRBV5-6 and TRBJ1-2): DAGVTQSPTHLIKTRGQQVTLRCSPKSGHDTVSWYQQALGQGPQFIFQYYEEEERQRGNFPDRFSGHQFPNYSSELNVNALLLGDSALYLCASRNQGRYTFGSGTRLTVV.